This T cell receptor (beta chain) was recorded in a study of blood T cell repertoires in COVID-19. The CDR3 totals 13 residues. The V gene's germline CDR1 is SGHTA and CDR2 FQGNSA. Trimming stripped 4 bases from V and 6 bases from J, with 13 bases between. Here immunoSEQ multiplex PCR was the method, and the copy in TCRdb shows in-frame clones only, minus some. The data hold about 210,000 clones, with 80% observed a single time. This clone came up many times. The clonotype comes from an older woman with acute or convalescent COVID-19. Specimen: peripheral blood. This chain joins TRBV7-2 and TRBJ2-7, with D tentatively TRBD1 (6 bases). The CDR3 here is CASSSGWGREQYF. In DNA, the CDR3 is TGTGCCAGCAGCTCCGGGTGGGGGCGCGAGCAGTACTTC. Drawing the rest from reference TRBV7-2 and TRBJ2-7, the complete variable domain is GAGVSQSPSNKVTEKGKDVELRCDPISGHTALYWYRQSLGQGLEFLIYFQGNSAPDKSGLPSDRFSAERTGGSVSTLTIQRTQQEDSAVYLCASSSGWGREQYFGPGTRLTVT.